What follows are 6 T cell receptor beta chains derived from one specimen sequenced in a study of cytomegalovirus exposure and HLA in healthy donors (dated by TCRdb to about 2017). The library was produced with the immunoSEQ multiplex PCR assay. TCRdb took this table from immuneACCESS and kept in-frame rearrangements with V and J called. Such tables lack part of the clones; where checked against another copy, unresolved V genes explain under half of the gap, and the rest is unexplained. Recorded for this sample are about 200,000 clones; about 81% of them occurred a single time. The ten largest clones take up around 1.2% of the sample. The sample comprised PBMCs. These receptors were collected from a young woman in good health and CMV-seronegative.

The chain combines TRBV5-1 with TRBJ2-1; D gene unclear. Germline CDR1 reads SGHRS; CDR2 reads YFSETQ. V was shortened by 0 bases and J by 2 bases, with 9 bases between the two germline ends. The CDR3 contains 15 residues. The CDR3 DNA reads TGCGCCAGCAGCTTGGGTCAGGCCACCTACAATGAGCAGTTCTTC. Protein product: CASSLGQATYNEQFF.

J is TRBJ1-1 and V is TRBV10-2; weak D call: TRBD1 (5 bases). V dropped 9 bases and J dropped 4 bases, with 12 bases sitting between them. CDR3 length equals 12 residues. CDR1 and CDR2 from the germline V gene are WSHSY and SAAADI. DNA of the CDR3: TGCGCCAGTCGGGGGGGGAGCACTGAAGCTTTCTTT. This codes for CASRGGSTEAFF.

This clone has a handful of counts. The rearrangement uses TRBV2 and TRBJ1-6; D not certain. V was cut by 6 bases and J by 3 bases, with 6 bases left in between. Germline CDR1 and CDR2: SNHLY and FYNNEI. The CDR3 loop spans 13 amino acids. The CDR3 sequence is CASREGYNSPLHF. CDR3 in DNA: TGTGCCAGCAGGGAGGGCTATAATTCACCCCTCCACTTT.

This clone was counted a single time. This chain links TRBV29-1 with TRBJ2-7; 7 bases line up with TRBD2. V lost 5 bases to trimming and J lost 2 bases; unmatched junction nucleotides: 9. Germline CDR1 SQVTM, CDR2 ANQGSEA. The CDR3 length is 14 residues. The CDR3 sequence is CSVPSGGLAYEQYF. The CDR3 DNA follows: TGCAGCGTTCCCTCCGGGGGGTTGGCCTACGAGCAGTACTTC.

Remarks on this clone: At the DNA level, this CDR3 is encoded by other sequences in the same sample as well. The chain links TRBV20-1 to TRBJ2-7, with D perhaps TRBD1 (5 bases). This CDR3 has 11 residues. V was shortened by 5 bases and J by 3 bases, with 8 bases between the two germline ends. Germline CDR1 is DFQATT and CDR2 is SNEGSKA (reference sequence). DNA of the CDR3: TGCAGTGCTCAGGGCGGCTACGAGCAGTACTTC. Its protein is CSAQGGYEQYF.

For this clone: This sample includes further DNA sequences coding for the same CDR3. CDR3 coding DNA: TGTGCCAGCAGTTACGGACTAGCGTCTAGCACAGATACGCAGTATTTT. Encoded protein: CASSYGLASSTDTQYF. The J gene is TRBJ2-3, the V gene TRBV6-6, with 9 bases aligning to TRBD2. The germline V gene has CDR1 MNHNY and CDR2 SVGAGI (reference sequence). This CDR3 spans 16 amino acids. Trimming took 2 bases from V and 0 from J; bases not matched to a gene: 3.